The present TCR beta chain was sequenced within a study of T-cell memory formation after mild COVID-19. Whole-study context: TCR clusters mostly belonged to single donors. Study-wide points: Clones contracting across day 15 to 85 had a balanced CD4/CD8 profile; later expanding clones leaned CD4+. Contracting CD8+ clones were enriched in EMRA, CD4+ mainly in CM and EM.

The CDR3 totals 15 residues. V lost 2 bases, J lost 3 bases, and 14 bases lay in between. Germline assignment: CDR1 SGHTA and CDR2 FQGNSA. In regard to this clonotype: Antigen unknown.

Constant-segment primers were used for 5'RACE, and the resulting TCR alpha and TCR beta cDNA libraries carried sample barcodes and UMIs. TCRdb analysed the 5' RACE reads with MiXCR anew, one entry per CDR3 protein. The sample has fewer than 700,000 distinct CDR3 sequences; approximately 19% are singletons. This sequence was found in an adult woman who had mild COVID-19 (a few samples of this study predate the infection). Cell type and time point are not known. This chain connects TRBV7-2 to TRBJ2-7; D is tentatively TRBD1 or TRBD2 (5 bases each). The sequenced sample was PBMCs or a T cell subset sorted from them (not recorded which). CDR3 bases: TGTGCCAGCAGCTTACAGCCGAGGGGATTCTACGAGCAGTACTTC. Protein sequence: CASSLQPRGFYEQYF.